The clone carrying this T cell receptor beta chain showed up many times. The sample originates from a study of neurological immune-mediated disorders. V lost 8 bases and J 6 bases, leaving 14 bases between the germline ends. There are 13 residues in the CDR3. Germline CDR1 is ENHRY and CDR2 is SYGVKD. A single record per CDR3 protein comes from TCRdb applying MiXCR to the 5' RACE reads. This sample has more than 30,000 distinct CDR3 sequences; about 13% occur once, and the top ten carry about 2.3%. The time point is: longitudinal time-point 2. The receptor was isolated from a woman in her 40s in good health. This chain connects TRBV10-3 to TRBJ2-1; D may be TRBD1 or TRBD2 (5 bases each). Source material: PBMCs. The CDR3 is CAISSGAFNEQFF. Here the CDR3 DNA reads TGTGCCATCTCTTCCGGGGCCTTCAATGAGCAGTTCTTC.